The T cell receptor beta chain under discussion was sequenced for a study of CD8 T cells in Susac syndrome. V was trimmed by 2 bases and J by 2 bases, leaving 18 bases between them. There are 17 residues in the CDR3. CDR1 is SGHVS and CDR2 is FNYEAQ in the germline V gene. Random-hexamer reverse transcription was applied to roughly 0.5 to 1 ug RNA. A single record per CDR3 protein comes from TCRdb applying MiXCR to the immunoSEQ multiplex PCR reads. Among about 150,000 distinct CDR3 sequences listed, approximately 94% were seen once. The rearrangement links TRBV7-6 to TRBJ2-5; D gene uncertain. The receptor's source is a human donor with multiple sclerosis. Sequenced material: CD8+ T cells from PBMCs. CDR3 DNA sequence: TGTGCCAGCAGCTTATCAAGTAAGGGTTCCGTTCAAGAGACCCAGTACTTC. Translation gives CASSLSSKGSVQETQYF.